The 26 T cell receptor beta chains below come from one sample, sequenced in a study of blood T cell repertoires in COVID-19. Using immunoSEQ multiplex PCR, the repertoire was profiled, and TCRdb retains in-frame clones only, with some absent. This repertoire shows tens of thousands of clones, about 90% found once; its top ten account for over 9%. The sequenced material came from peripheral blood. The receptors were sampled from a human donor with acute or convalescent COVID-19. The donor label of this sample is uncertain.

J is TRBJ2-3 and V is TRBV28; maybe TRBD2 (5 bases). V lost 3 bases and J 3 bases, leaving 10 bases between the germline ends. The germline V gene encodes CDR1 MDHEN and CDR2 SYDVKM. CDR3 length: 14 residues. In DNA, the CDR3 is TGTGCCAGCAGTTTCAGTCTAGCAACAGATACGCAGTATTTT. It is translated as CASSFSLATDTQYF.

The genes are TRBV5-4 and TRBJ1-1; TRBD1 is a possible D gene (5 bases). Trimming shortened V by 0 bases and J by 5 bases, and 11 bases separated the two germline ends. The CDR3 consists of 14 residues. Germline CDR1 and CDR2: SGHNT and YYREEE (reference sequence). The CDR3 DNA reads TGTGCCAGCAGCTTGGGGGGTCGGGGGACTGAAGCTTTCTTT. This translates into CASSLGGRGTEAFF. Drawing the rest from reference TRBV5-4 and TRBJ1-1, the complete variable domain is ETGVTQSPTHLIKTRGQQVTLRCSSQSGHNTVSWYQQALGQGPQFIFQYYREEENGRGNFPPRFSGLQFPNYSSELNVNALELDDSALYLCASSLGGRGTEAFFGQGTRLTVV.

V usage is TRBV3-1 (or the pseudogene TRBV3-2) and J usage is TRBJ2-1; D not certain. V was trimmed by 1 base and J by 8 bases, leaving 9 bases between them. The CDR3 loop spans 13 amino acids. Germline lookup yields CDR1 LGHDT and CDR2 YNNKEL (reference sequence). This CDR3 is CASSQVLRYEQFF. Here the CDR3 DNA reads TGTGCCAGCAGCCAAGTCCTGCGTTATGAGCAGTTCTTC.

Here the CDR3 DNA reads TGCGCCAGCAGCTTGGAGGGACAGTCTTTCTATGGCTACACCTTC. Its protein is CASSLEGQSFYGYTF. This rearrangement joins TRBV5-1 to TRBJ1-2; 7 nucleotides line up with TRBD1. V gave up 0 bases and J gave up 4 bases; unmatched junction bases: 6. Germline loops: CDR1 SGHRS, CDR2 YFSETQ. The CDR3 length is 15 residues.

The chain uses TRBV18 and TRBJ2-1, with D perhaps TRBD1 (5 bases). The CDR3 sequence is 13 residues long. CDR1 and CDR2 from the germline V gene are KGHSH and LQKENI. V was pared by 3 bases and J by 7 bases, with 10 bases between. CDR3: CASSPWAGNEQFF. Here the CDR3 DNA reads TGTGCCAGCTCACCTTGGGCAGGGAATGAGCAGTTCTTC.

The chain links TRBV6-5 to TRBJ2-3; D perhaps matches TRBD1 (6 bases). Trimming cost V 0 bases and J 5 bases, with 12 bases left between them. Germline V gene lookup returns CDR1 MNHEY and CDR2 SVGAGI. The CDR3 has 15 residues. The DNA of the CDR3 is TGTGCCAGCAGTTACTCGAGTGGGACACGAGATACGCAGTATTTT. Translation: CASSYSSGTRDTQYF.

This clone was picked up a small number of times. The chain is built from TRBV30 and TRBJ1-6; no clear D. The CDR3 is 11 amino acids. V was pared by 0 bases and J by 13 bases, with 7 bases between. The germline V gene encodes CDR1 GTSNPN and CDR2 SVGIG (reference sequence). CDR3 in amino acids: CAWSVLGPLHF. The CDR3 bases are TGTGCCTGGAGTGTACTAGGTCCCCTCCACTTT.

This clone was seen only once. The gene calls are TRBV4-1 and TRBJ1-6; 10 nucleotides align to TRBD1. CDR3 length: 15 residues. The V gene end was trimmed by 3 bases and the J gene end by 9 bases; junction bases not matched to a gene: 5. CDR1 and CDR2 from the germline V gene are MGHRA and YSYEKL. CDR3 amino acids: CASSQWDRGSSPLHF. In DNA, the CDR3 is TGCGCCAGCAGCCAGTGGGACAGGGGAAGTTCACCCCTCCACTTT.

CDR3 sequence: CASSPLDRERSPLHF. CDR3 DNA: TGTGCCAGCAGCCCCCTCGACAGGGAAAGATCACCCCTCCACTTT. The chain recombines TRBV9 with TRBJ1-6, with TRBD1 matching over 7 bases. This CDR3 has 15 residues. Germline trimming cut 4 bases from V and 10 bases from J; bases unmatched to any gene: 11. Germline V CDR1 and CDR2: SGDLS, YYNGEE.

This clone was recorded only once. This chain links TRBV18 with TRBJ1-2; 7 nucleotides agree with TRBD1. Germline values: CDR1 KGHSH, CDR2 LQKENI. The trim removed 2 bases at V and 4 bases at J, leaving 4 bases unmatched. This CDR3 contains 14 residues. The CDR3 nucleotides are TGTGCCAGCTCACCAGAAGGGGACAGCTATGGCTACACCTTC. Amino acid sequence: CASSPEGDSYGYTF.

The rearrangement uses TRBV3-1 (or the pseudogene TRBV3-2) and TRBJ1-1; TRBD1 might be the D (6 bases). Trimming removed 0 bases at V and 10 bases at J, with 12 bases between. The CDR3 covers 13 residues. Germline loops: CDR1 LGHDT, CDR2 YNNKEL (reference sequence). The CDR3: CASSQDYTGIAFF. The CDR3 DNA follows: TGTGCCAGCAGCCAAGACTACACAGGGATAGCTTTCTTT.

For this clone: The same CDR3 arises from other DNA sequences in this sample as well. V usage is TRBV11-2 and J usage is TRBJ2-7; 9 bases are shared with TRBD2. V trimming: 5 bases; J trimming: 9 bases; junction bases outside the gene matches: 11. The CDR3 consists of 14 residues. CDR1 is SGHAT, CDR2 FQNNGV, per germline. CDR3 in amino acids: CASSLIGLANPQYV. DNA for the CDR3: TGTGCCAGCAGCCTAATAGGACTAGCGAATCCGCAGTACGTC.

The rearrangement uses TRBV9 and TRBJ2-1, with 14 bases that match TRBD2. V shed 4 bases, J shed 9 bases, and the junction held 9 bases outside the gene matches. Germline values: CDR1 SGDLS, CDR2 YYNGEE. This CDR3 spans 16 amino acids. CDR3 in DNA: TGTGCCAGCAGCCCACGACTAGCGGGAGGGCGGAGTGAGCAGTTCTTC. This sequence encodes CASSPRLAGGRSEQFF. Full variable domain (outside the CDR3, taken from reference TRBV9 and TRBJ2-1): DSGVTQTPKHLITATGQRVTLRCSPRSGDLSVYWYQQSLDQGLQFLIQYYNGEERAKGNILERFSAQQFPDLHSELNLSSLELGDSALYFCASSPRLAGGRSEQFFGPGTRLTVL.

This chain joins TRBV10-1 and TRBJ2-5; D unresolved. This CDR3 spans 16 amino acids. Looked up from germline, CDR1 is WNHNN and CDR2 is SYGVQD (reference sequence). V gave up 0 bases and J gave up 5 bases, with 16 bases separating them. CDR3 in amino acids: CASSESRSLVSETQYF. In nucleotides, the CDR3 is TGCGCCAGCAGTGAGTCACGGTCGCTAGTGAGCGAGACCCAGTACTTC.

The rearrangement uses TRBV10-3 and TRBJ2-7; tentative D call: TRBD2 (5 bases). The CDR3 is made up of 13 amino acids. V was pared by 2 bases and J by 6 bases, with 11 bases between. CDR1 and CDR2 (germline): ENHRY, SYGVKD. CDR3 loop: CAISERSGGEQYV. In DNA, the CDR3 is TGTGCCATCAGTGAGAGGAGCGGAGGCGAGCAGTACGTC.

This chain joins TRBV28 and TRBJ1-6, with 10 bases aligning to TRBD1. The trim removed 4 bases at V and 7 bases at J, leaving 1 base unmatched. The CDR3 sequence is 14 residues long. CDR1 and CDR2 from the germline V gene are MDHEN and SYDVKM. CDR3 DNA: TGTGCCAGCAGTTCGGGACAGGGGAATTCACCCCTCCACTTT. Its translation: CASSSGQGNSPLHF.

The V gene is TRBV27, the J gene TRBJ1-2, with 9 bases fitting TRBD1. Germline-derived CDR1 and CDR2 are MNHEY and SMNVEV (reference sequence). This CDR3 has 14 amino acids. Trimming cost V 6 bases and J 7 bases; bases outside gene matches: 9. This CDR3 reads CASSPSGTGLGYTF. In nucleotides, the CDR3 is TGTGCCAGCAGCCCGTCCGGGACAGGGCTTGGCTACACCTTC.

V gene TRBV18 combines with J gene TRBJ1-4, with D hard to call. V was pared by 2 bases and J by 0 bases, with 10 bases between. Germline V gives CDR1 KGHSH, CDR2 LQKENI. The CDR3 sequence is 16 residues long. Here the CDR3 DNA reads TGTGCCAGCTCACCAGGGCAGGCAGCAACTAATGAAAAACTGTTTTTT. Its translation is CASSPGQAATNEKLFF.

This chain uses TRBV3-1 (or the pseudogene TRBV3-2) with TRBJ1-1; weak D call: TRBD1 (5 bases). Germline lookup yields CDR1 LGHDT and CDR2 YNNKEL (reference sequence). V was pared by 2 bases and J by 4 bases, with 8 bases between. The CDR3 is made up of 13 amino acids. The CDR3 bases are TGTGCCAGCAGCCAACGGGGGGTCACTGAAGCTTTCTTT. Translation gives CASSQRGVTEAFF.

The chain carries TRBV5-1 and TRBJ1-1, with 8 bases matching TRBD1. Looked up from germline, CDR1 is SGHRS and CDR2 is YFSETQ. The CDR3 has 14 amino acids. J was trimmed by 5 bases and V by 1 base; bases with no gene match: 4. In nucleotides, the CDR3 is TGCGCCAGCAGCTTGTTACAGGGGGGGACTGAAGCTTTCTTT. Its translation: CASSLLQGGTEAFF.

This clone was observed a few times. V gene TRBV5-1 combines with J gene TRBJ2-7; 15 positions agree with TRBD2. Germline values: CDR1 SGHRS, CDR2 YFSETQ. V was pared by 1 base and J by 1 base, with 3 bases of the junction left unmatched. The CDR3 extends over 17 amino acids. This CDR3 reads CASSLPGLAGGSYEQYF. The CDR3 nucleotides are TGCGCCAGCAGCTTGCCGGGACTAGCGGGAGGTTCCTACGAGCAGTACTTC.

The chain uses TRBV27 and TRBJ2-1; 8 bases fit TRBD2. Trimming took 5 bases from V and 9 from J; bases not matched to a gene: 15. The CDR3 is made up of 16 amino acids. CDR1 and CDR2 (germline): MNHEY, SMNVEV (reference sequence). CDR3 amino acids: CASSPLRSGRGGEQFF. The CDR3 nucleotides are TGTGCCAGCAGTCCCCTTCGCAGCGGGAGAGGGGGTGAGCAGTTCTTC.

The chain carries TRBV7-9 and TRBJ2-7; 9 bases align to TRBD1. V lost 1 base to trimming and J lost 1 base; unmatched junction nucleotides: 5. CDR3 length: 16 residues. From germline, CDR1 is SEHNR and CDR2 FQNEAQ (reference sequence). The CDR3 DNA is TGTGCCAGCAGCTTAGGGGGGACAGGGAATTCCTACGAGCAGTACTTC. Protein: CASSLGGTGNSYEQYF.

This clone was counted between two and nine times. This chain joins TRBV15 and TRBJ1-5; 8 bases agree with TRBD1. With V trimmed by 5 bases and J by 4 bases, 10 bases remained unmatched. Germline loops: CDR1 LNHNV, CDR2 YYDKDF (reference sequence). The CDR3 totals 16 residues. The CDR3 reads CATSAMGTGGNQPQHF. DNA of the CDR3: TGTGCCACCAGCGCTATGGGAACAGGGGGTAATCAGCCCCAGCATTTT.

The V call is TRBV27, the J call TRBJ2-7; tentatively, D is TRBD1 (6 bases). The CDR3 is made up of 14 amino acids. Germline V CDR1 and CDR2: MNHEY, SMNVEV (reference sequence). V lost 5 bases and J 2 bases, leaving 13 bases between the germline ends. The CDR3 DNA is TGTGCCAGCAGTAGCTGGGGGCGAGCCTACGAGCAGTACGTC. Its translation: CASSSWGRAYEQYV.

The V and J genes are TRBV7-2 and TRBJ2-2; TRBD1 might be the D (5 bases). The CDR3 length is 16 residues. Deletions cut 5 bases from V and 2 bases from J, with 15 bases between. Per the germline V gene, CDR1 is SGHTA and CDR2 is FQGNSA. In DNA form, the CDR3 reads TGTGCCAGCAGCCCTTATGGGGCACTCAACACCGGGGAGCTGTTTTTT. Protein sequence: CASSPYGALNTGELFF. Drawing the rest from reference TRBV7-2 and TRBJ2-2, the complete variable domain is GAGVSQSPSNKVTEKGKDVELRCDPISGHTALYWYRQSLGQGLEFLIYFQGNSAPDKSGLPSDRFSAERTGGSVSTLTIQRTQQEDSAVYLCASSPYGALNTGELFFGEGSRLTVL.